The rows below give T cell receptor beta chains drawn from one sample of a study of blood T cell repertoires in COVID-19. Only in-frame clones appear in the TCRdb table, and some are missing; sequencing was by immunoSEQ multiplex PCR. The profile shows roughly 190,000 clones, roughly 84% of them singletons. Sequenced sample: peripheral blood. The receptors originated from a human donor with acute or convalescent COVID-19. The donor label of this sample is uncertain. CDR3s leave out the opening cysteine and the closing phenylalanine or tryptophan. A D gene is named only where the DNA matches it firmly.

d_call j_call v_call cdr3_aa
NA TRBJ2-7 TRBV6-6 ASSPTRQGNNEQY
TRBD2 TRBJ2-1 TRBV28 ASSTRLTSGKSYNEQF
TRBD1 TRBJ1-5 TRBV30 AWRTGSSNQPQH
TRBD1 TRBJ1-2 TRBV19 ASTLRDRARSNYGYT
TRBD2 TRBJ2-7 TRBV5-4 ASSPKGRTSLGEYEQY
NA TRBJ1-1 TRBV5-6 ASSLQGLSTAF
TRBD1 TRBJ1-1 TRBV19 ASRESGGGKRTEAF
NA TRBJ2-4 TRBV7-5 VRSLARTGGPKNIQY
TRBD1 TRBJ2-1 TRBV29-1 SVEKKRRTGVNEQF
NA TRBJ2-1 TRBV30 AWTPLRVENEQF
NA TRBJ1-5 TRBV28 ASTLQVGYSNQPQH
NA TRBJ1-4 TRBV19 ASSIVTRNNEKLF
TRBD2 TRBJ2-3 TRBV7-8 ASSFGGSKTDTQY
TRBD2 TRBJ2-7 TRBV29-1 SVDTSGISYEQY
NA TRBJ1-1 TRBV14 ASSQVGGYTEAF
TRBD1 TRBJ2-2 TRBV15 ATSRPDRGVSGELF
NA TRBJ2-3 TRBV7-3 ASSLSEGLSQY
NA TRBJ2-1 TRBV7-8 ASSLPWRERWTGNNEQF
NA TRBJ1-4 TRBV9 ASSQGAGNEKLF
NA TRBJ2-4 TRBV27 ASSSGELAKNIQY
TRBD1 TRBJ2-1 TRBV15 ATSVSGTDYNEQF
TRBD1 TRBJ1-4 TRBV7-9 ASSPRTGINEKLF
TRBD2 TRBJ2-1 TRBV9 ASSFTSGARGEQF
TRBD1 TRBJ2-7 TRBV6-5 ASSLPGQGAREQY
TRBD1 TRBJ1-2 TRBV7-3 ASSSTGGYGYT
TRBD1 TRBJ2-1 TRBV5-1 ASSLTGTGGWNEQF
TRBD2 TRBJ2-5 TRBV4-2 ASSQEPAGGPFQETQY
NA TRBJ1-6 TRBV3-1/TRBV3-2 ASSQGVDSTPLH
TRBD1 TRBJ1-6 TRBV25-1 ASPPPISGTGGN
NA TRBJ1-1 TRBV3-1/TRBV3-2 ASSHTTGNTEAF
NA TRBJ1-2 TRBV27 ASSLSQGFYGYT
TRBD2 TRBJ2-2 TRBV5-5 ASSSRGGAVTGELF
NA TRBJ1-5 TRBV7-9 ASSSDSSNQPQH
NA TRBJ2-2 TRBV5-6 ASSLGTATGELF
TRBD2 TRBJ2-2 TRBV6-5 ASGTSGSFGGELF
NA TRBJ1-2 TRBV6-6 ASRTGLSGYGYT
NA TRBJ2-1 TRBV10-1 ASSESARVYNEQF
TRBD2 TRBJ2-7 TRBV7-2 ASSLAGTSVEQY
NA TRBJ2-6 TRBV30 ASGHTGANVLT
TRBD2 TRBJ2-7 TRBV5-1 ASSLAEGLAGGEQY
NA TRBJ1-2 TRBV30 AWSVGGNGYT
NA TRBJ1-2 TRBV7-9 APGGDYGYT
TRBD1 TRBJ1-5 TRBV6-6 ASNPTGNQPQH
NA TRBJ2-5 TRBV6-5 ASSYSGTNSVAQY
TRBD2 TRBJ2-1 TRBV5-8 ASSRLTGGMSYNEQF
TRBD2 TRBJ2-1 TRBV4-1 ASSQEASGGADEQF
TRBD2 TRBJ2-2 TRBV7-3 ASSLVAGVNTGELF
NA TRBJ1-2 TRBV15 ATSRDYMEGLSNYGYT